These 11 T cell receptor beta chains originate from one sample sequenced in a study of OX40 agonist ivuxolimab in advanced cancers. Assay: immunoSEQ multiplex PCR; the TCRdb copy retains only in-frame clones and omits some. The sample contains roughly 71,000 clones, roughly 89% of which appear only once. The specimen comprised CD4+ or CD8+ T cells sorted from blood, sampled in a trial of the OX40 agonist ivuxolimab. These receptors all come from an adult with an advanced solid tumor such as melanoma, head and neck, liver or kidney cancer.

This clone appeared a few times. V is TRBV19 and J is TRBJ2-3; TRBD2 aligns across 12 bases. CDR1 and CDR2 (germline): LNHDA, SQIVND (reference sequence). The CDR3 runs to 17 residues. V was pared by 7 bases and J by 4 bases, with 12 bases of the junction left unmatched. This chain's CDR3 is CASTPQRASGGADTQYF. CDR3 nucleotide sequence: TGTGCCAGTACCCCCCAGCGGGCTAGCGGGGGGGCAGATACGCAGTATTTT.

The rearrangement uses TRBV6-5 and TRBJ2-7; D uncertain. V lost 1 base to trimming and J lost 6 bases, with 7 bases between them. Germline loops: CDR1 MNHEY, CDR2 SVGAGI. There are 12 residues in the CDR3. CDR3 loop: CASSYYHSEQYF. In DNA form, the CDR3 reads TGTGCCAGCAGTTACTATCACAGCGAGCAGTACTTC.

This clone was seen a handful of times. The chain carries TRBV6-5 and TRBJ2-1, with D uncertain. Between the trimmed V and J ends, which lost 5 bases and 0 bases, there was a span of 8 bases. The CDR3 consists of 14 residues. Germline V gene lookup returns CDR1 MNHEY and CDR2 SVGAGI. The CDR3 is CASSKSSSYNEQFF. CDR3 coding DNA: TGTGCCAGCAGTAAGAGTAGCTCCTACAATGAGCAGTTCTTC.

The rearrangement uses TRBV9 and TRBJ2-6; D is unresolved. Between the trimmed V and J ends, which lost 0 bases and 11 bases, there was a span of 3 bases. This CDR3 contains 11 residues. CDR1 and CDR2 (germline): SGDLS, YYNGEE. The CDR3 sequence: CASSVADVLTF. For the CDR3, the DNA is TGTGCCAGCAGCGTAGCCGACGTCCTGACTTTC.

This chain links TRBV9 with TRBJ2-1; D gene ambiguous. The germline V and J ends were trimmed by 3 bases and 9 bases, with 10 bases remaining between them. There are 12 residues in the CDR3. Germline V gene sequence: CDR1 SGDLS, CDR2 YYNGEE. The CDR3 reads CASSARLGEQFF. CDR3 DNA sequence: TGTGCCAGCAGCGCTAGACTGGGTGAGCAGTTCTTC.

The chain is built from TRBV13 and TRBJ1-4; 11 nucleotides line up with TRBD1. The length of the CDR3 is 15 residues. With V trimmed by 4 bases and J by 10 bases, 8 bases remained unmatched. Germline V gene sequence: CDR1 PRHDT, CDR2 FYEKMQ (reference sequence). This CDR3 reads CASSYQRTGGAKLFF. CDR3 DNA sequence: TGTGCCAGCAGCTACCAGAGGACAGGGGGCGCAAAACTGTTTTTT.

The J gene is TRBJ2-3, the V gene TRBV7-3, with TRBD2 matching 7 bases. This CDR3 has 16 amino acids. The germline CDR1 and CDR2 sequences are SGHTA and FQGTGA. J was trimmed by 2 bases and V by 2 bases; bases with no gene match: 7. As DNA, the CDR3 is TGTGCCAGCAGCTTAGGACTAGACCGGTACACAGATACGCAGTATTTT. Protein sequence: CASSLGLDRYTDTQYF. Full variable domain (missing parts from reference TRBV7-3 and TRBJ2-3): GAGVSQTPSNKVTEKGKYVELRCDPISGHTALYWYRQSLGQGPEFLIYFQGTGAADDSGLPNDRFFAVRPEGSVSTLKIQRTERGDSAVYLCASSLGLDRYTDTQYFGPGTRLTVL.

This clone was seen a single time. The chain carries TRBV5-4 and TRBJ1-1; weak D call: TRBD1 (6 bases). From germline, CDR1 is SGHNT and CDR2 YYREEE (reference sequence). V dropped 2 bases and J dropped 1 base, with 9 bases sitting between them. This CDR3 has 14 amino acids. The CDR3 DNA reads as TGTGCCAGCAGCTTAAAGGACAGGAACACTGAAGCTTTCTTT. Its protein is CASSLKDRNTEAFF.

The rearrangement links TRBV2 to TRBJ2-3; 8 positions match TRBD2. CDR3 size: 14 residues. Unmatched junction bases numbered 5, after V lost 7 bases and J lost 2 bases. Germline loops: CDR1 SNHLY, CDR2 FYNNEI. The CDR3 sequence is CASKGGGITDTQYF. The CDR3 DNA sequence: TGTGCCAGCAAGGGCGGGGGGATCACAGATACGCAGTATTTT.

The chain combines TRBV27 with TRBJ2-1; TRBD2 aligns across 8 bases. With 5 bases clipped from V and 7 bases from J, the junction kept 13 bases outside the gene matches. Looked up from germline, CDR1 is MNHEY and CDR2 is SMNVEV (reference sequence). CDR3 length equals 16 residues. CDR3 sequence (DNA): TGTGCCAGCAGTACAGTAGCGGGGAGGTCGTATAATGAGCAGTTCTTC. It encodes CASSTVAGRSYNEQFF.

The CDR3 nucleotides read TGTGCCAGCAGACTAGCGACCTTCTCCTACAATGAGCAGTTCTTC. This translates into CASRLATFSYNEQFF. The chain couples TRBV5-6 to TRBJ2-1; 7 bases match TRBD2. Trimming removed 5 bases from V and 0 bases from J; junction bases left unmatched: 5. CDR3 length: 15 residues. Germline V gene data show CDR1 as SGHDT and CDR2 as YYEEEE. Combining the CDR3 with reference TRBV5-6 and TRBJ2-1 gives the whole variable domain DAGVTQSPTHLIKTRGQQVTLRCSPKSGHDTVSWYQQALGQGPQFIFQYYEEEERQRGNFPDRFSGHQFPNYSSELNVNALLLGDSALYLCASRLATFSYNEQFFGPGTRLTVL.